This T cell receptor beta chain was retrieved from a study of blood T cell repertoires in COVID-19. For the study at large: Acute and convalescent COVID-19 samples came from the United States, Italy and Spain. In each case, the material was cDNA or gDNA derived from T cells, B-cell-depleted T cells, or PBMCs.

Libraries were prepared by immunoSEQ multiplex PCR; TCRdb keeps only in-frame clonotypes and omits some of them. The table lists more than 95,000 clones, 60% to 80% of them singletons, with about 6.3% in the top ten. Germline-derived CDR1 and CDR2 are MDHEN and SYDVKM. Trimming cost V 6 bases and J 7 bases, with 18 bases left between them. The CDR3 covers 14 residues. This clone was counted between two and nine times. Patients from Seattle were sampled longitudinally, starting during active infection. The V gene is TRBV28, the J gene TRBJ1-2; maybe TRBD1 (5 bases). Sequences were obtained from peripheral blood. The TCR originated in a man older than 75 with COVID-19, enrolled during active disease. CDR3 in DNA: TGTGCCAGCAGGGTCGCAGGTGATAGGGGTGGCTACACCTTC. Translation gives CASRVAGDRGGYTF.